This T cell receptor (beta chain) appears in the sequencing data of a study of OX40 agonist ivuxolimab in advanced cancers. About the research overall: The patients got ivuxolimab, which is an agonistic anti-OX40 (CD134) antibody. Partial responses, seen in three patients, involved one hepatocellular carcinoma and two cutaneous melanomas. Findings of the study overall: Clonal expansion in partial responders at 0.1-3.0 mg/kg ranked among the lowest.

Notes on this clone: Its matching antigen is unknown.

Sampling of blood occurred at baseline, cycle 4 day 1, and cycle 7 day 1. Looked up from germline, CDR1 is SGHDN and CDR2 is FVKESK. The CDR3 loop spans 14 amino acids. V lost 0 bases to trimming and J lost 14 bases, with 18 bases between them. Some clones are missing from TCRdb's copy, which holds only in-frame ones; the method was immunoSEQ multiplex PCR. The sample has about 31,000 clones, approximately 90% seen once; the top ten hold about 38%. The specimen was CD4+ or CD8+ T cells sorted from blood, collected in a trial of the OX40 agonist ivuxolimab. This TCR derives from an adult with an advanced solid tumor such as melanoma, head and neck, liver or kidney cancer. This chain joins TRBV14 and TRBJ2-3, with D tentatively TRBD2 (5 bases). CDR3: CASSQEWSGGGLYF. CDR3 in DNA: TGTGCCAGCAGCCAAGAATGGAGCGGAGGTGGGTTGTATTTT.